These T cell receptor beta chains were read from a single sample in a study of cytomegalovirus exposure and HLA in healthy donors. Profiling relied on immunoSEQ multiplex PCR, and the TCRdb table lists in-frame clones only, not all of them. The sample records 120,000 to 150,000 clones, approximately 80% being singletons. Sequenced: PBMCs. These receptors were obtained from a man aged 18 to 29 in good health and CMV-seronegative. CDR3s include the opening cysteine and the closing phenylalanine or tryptophan. The D gene is left open where the match is weak. Size is omitted from some rows. Given values are once, few, many or a class for expanded clones.

CDR3 length,clone size,V gene,J gene,D gene,CDR3 protein,CDR3 DNA
16,NA,TRBV27,TRBJ2-1,NA,CASSFIAAGPYNEQFF,TGTGCCAGCAGTTTTATTGCGGCAGGGCCCTACAATGAGCAGTTCTTC
19,NA,TRBV5-3,TRBJ1-5,NA,CARRHTTGGLDFSNQPQHF,TGTGCCAGAAGACACACGACCGGGGGACTTGACTTTAGCAATCAGCCCCAGCATTTT
12,NA,TRBV5-1,TRBJ2-7,NA,CASSLDIYEQYF,TGCGCCAGCAGCTTGGACATCTACGAGCAGTACTTC
16,NA,TRBV28,TRBJ2-5,TRBD2,CASSSLRGGPSETQYF,TGTGCCAGCAGCTCCCTAAGGGGAGGGCCCTCGGAGACCCAGTACTTC
16,NA,TRBV7-2,TRBJ1-2,TRBD1,CASSSSQGTGGDGYTF,TGTGCCAGCAGCTCCTCCCAGGGGACAGGGGGCGATGGCTACACCTTC
12,NA,TRBV19,TRBJ2-2,TRBD1,CASRNRGGELFF,TGTGCCAGTAGGAACAGGGGCGGGGAGCTGTTTTTT
15,once,TRBV6-5,TRBJ2-7,TRBD2,CASSYTLAGVVEQYF,TGTGCCAGCAGTTACACGCTAGCGGGAGTCGTCGAGCAGTACTTC
16,NA,TRBV5-8,TRBJ2-7,NA,CASSFIWAVDSYEQYF,TGTGCCAGCAGCTTTATTTGGGCAGTGGACTCCTACGAGCAGTACTTC
14,NA,TRBV9,TRBJ1-1,TRBD1,CASSPGTGGFEAFF,TGTGCCAGCAGCCCGGGGACAGGGGGCTTCGAAGCTTTCTTT
13,once,TRBV28,TRBJ1-1,NA,CASLTVMNTEAFF,TGTGCCAGCCTCACAGTGATGAACACTGAAGCTTTCTTT
14,NA,TRBV4-1,TRBJ2-7,TRBD1,CASAAGQGTYEQYF,TGCGCCAGCGCGGCGGGACAGGGGACCTACGAGCAGTACTTC
12,NA,TRBV7-9,TRBJ2-7,NA,CASSPRQSEQYF,TGTGCCAGCAGCCCAAGACAGTCCGAGCAGTACTTC
15,NA,TRBV5-1,TRBJ1-1,TRBD1,CASSLNGQVVTEAFF,TGCGCCAGCAGCTTGAACGGACAGGTAGTCACTGAAGCTTTCTTT
12,NA,TRBV11-2,TRBJ1-2,NA,CASSETAAGYTF,TGTGCCAGCAGCGAAACAGCGGCCGGCTACACCTTC
15,NA,TRBV5-8,TRBJ1-5,NA,CASSFKGYENQPQHF,TGTGCCAGCAGCTTTAAGGGGTACGAGAATCAGCCCCAGCATTTT
14,NA,TRBV4-1,TRBJ1-3,TRBD1,CASSLGQGGNTIYF,TGCGCCAGCAGCCTAGGACAGGGAGGAAACACCATATATTTT
19,few,TRBV18,TRBJ1-2,TRBD1,CASSSHVGASTGGTYGYTF,TGTGCCAGCTCGAGCCATGTCGGGGCCTCGACAGGGGGGACCTATGGCTACACCTTC
15,NA,TRBV6-1,TRBJ2-1,NA,CASRNDRHLGNEQFF,TGTGCCAGCAGGAACGACAGGCACTTGGGGAATGAGCAGTTCTTC
19,NA,TRBV15,TRBJ1-5,TRBD1,CATSRNKLTGGTLNQPQHF,TGTGCCACCAGCAGAAACAAGTTAACAGGGGGAACTCTCAATCAGCCCCAGCATTTT
14,NA,TRBV5-4,TRBJ2-5,NA,CASSFSGLEETQYF,TGTGCCAGCAGCTTCTCAGGGTTAGAGGAGACCCAGTACTTC
12,NA,TRBV28,TRBJ2-1,NA,CASSLRGDEQFF,TGCGCCAGCAGTTTACGGGGAGATGAGCAGTTCTTC
14,NA,TRBV7-8,TRBJ2-5,TRBD1,CASSFPGQGAPKYF,TGTGCCAGCAGCTTTCCGGGACAGGGCGCCCCGAAGTACTTC
14,NA,TRBV25-1,TRBJ1-3,NA,CASSEEGSGNTIYF,TGTGCCAGCAGTGAAGAGGGATCTGGAAACACCATATATTTT
16,NA,TRBV11-2,TRBJ2-3,NA,CASSLEGAGLTDTQYF,TGTGCCAGCAGCTTAGAAGGCGCAGGATTGACAGATACGCAGTATTTT
14,NA,TRBV30,TRBJ1-6,TRBD1,CAWRSGTANSPLHF,TGTGCCTGGAGGTCCGGGACAGCAAATTCACCCCTCCACTTT
12,NA,TRBV9,TRBJ1-2,NA,CASSVAGFGYTF,TGTGCCAGCAGCGTAGCGGGGTTTGGCTACACCTTC
14,NA,TRBV5-1,TRBJ1-2,NA,CASSMGTEGYGYTF,TGCGCCAGCAGCATGGGCACCGAGGGTTATGGCTACACCTTC
16,few,TRBV10-2,TRBJ2-6,NA,CASGRGTSSGANVLTF,TGCGCCAGCGGACGGGGGACCAGCTCTGGGGCCAACGTCCTGACTTTC
17,NA,TRBV7-4,TRBJ2-7,NA,CASSPGTISPSSYEQYF,TGTGCCAGCAGCCCCGGGACAATCTCTCCGAGCTCCTACGAGCAGTACTTC
15,NA,TRBV30,TRBJ2-1,NA,CAWINVIGAYNEQFF,TGTGCCTGGATTAATGTTATCGGTGCCTACAATGAGCAGTTCTTC
18,once,TRBV18,TRBJ1-4,NA,CASSPAQLLRGTNEKLFF,TGTGCCAGCTCACCGGCCCAGCTCCTACGAGGCACTAATGAAAAACTGTTTTTT
14,NA,TRBV7-9,TRBJ1-1,NA,CASSIRPGSTEAFF,TGTGCCAGCAGTATCCGCCCGGGTTCCACTGAAGCTTTCTTT
14,few,TRBV6-1,TRBJ1-1,NA,CASSEPPRDTEAFF,TGTGCCAGCAGTGAACCCCCACGGGACACTGAAGCTTTCTTT
14,NA,TRBV6-4,TRBJ2-1,TRBD2,CASSGLAGGNEQFF,TGTGCCAGCAGTGGACTAGCGGGGGGGAATGAGCAGTTCTTC
14,few,TRBV6-6,TRBJ2-5,NA,CASSYSAVQETQYF,TGTGCCAGCAGTTACTCGGCAGTTCAAGAGACCCAGTACTTC
17,NA,TRBV11-2,TRBJ2-5,NA,CASSLAGLSGSMGTQYF,TGTGCCAGCAGCCTCGCCGGGCTTAGCGGTAGCATGGGGACCCAGTACTTC
14,once,TRBV29-1,TRBJ2-1,NA,CSVARGSSYNEQFF,TGCAGCGTTGCCCGGGGAAGCTCCTACAATGAGCAGTTCTTC
17,few,TRBV7-6,TRBJ1-4,TRBD1,CASSLVGQGRTNEKLFF,TGTGCCAGCAGCTTAGTGGGACAGGGGAGGACTAATGAAAAACTGTTTTTT
12,NA,TRBV28,TRBJ2-7,NA,CASGRETYEQYF,TGTGCCAGCGGGAGAGAGACCTACGAGCAGTACTTC
14,NA,TRBV29-1,TRBJ1-2,NA,CSVEDDRNYYGYTF,TGCAGCGTTGAAGACGACAGGAACTACTATGGCTACACCTTC
14,NA,TRBV6-5,TRBJ2-7,NA,CASHSRSRLYEQYF,TGTGCCAGTCATTCGAGGAGCCGCCTCTACGAGCAGTACTTC
13,few,TRBV19,TRBJ2-7,NA,CASSIQGFNEQYF,TGTGCCAGTAGTATACAGGGATTCAACGAGCAGTACTTC
12,few,TRBV6-5,TRBJ2-1,NA,CASSPTGGGQFF,TGTGCCAGCAGTCCGACTGGGGGCGGGCAGTTCTTC
18,NA,TRBV7-2,TRBJ2-2,NA,CASSLGSPGRYNTGELFF,TGTGCCAGCAGCTTAGGCAGTCCAGGGAGGTACAACACCGGGGAGCTGTTTTTT
14,NA,TRBV30,TRBJ1-1,NA,CAWNFARMNTEAFF,TGTGCCTGGAACTTTGCGAGAATGAACACTGAAGCTTTCTTT